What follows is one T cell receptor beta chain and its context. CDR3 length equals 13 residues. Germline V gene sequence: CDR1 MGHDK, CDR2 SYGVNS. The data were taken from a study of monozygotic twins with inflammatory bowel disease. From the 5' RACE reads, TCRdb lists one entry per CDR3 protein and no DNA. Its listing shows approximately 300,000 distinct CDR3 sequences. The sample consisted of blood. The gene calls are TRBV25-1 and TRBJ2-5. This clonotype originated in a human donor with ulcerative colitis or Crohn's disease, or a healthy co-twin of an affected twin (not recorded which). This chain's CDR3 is CASRSIRGGTQYF.